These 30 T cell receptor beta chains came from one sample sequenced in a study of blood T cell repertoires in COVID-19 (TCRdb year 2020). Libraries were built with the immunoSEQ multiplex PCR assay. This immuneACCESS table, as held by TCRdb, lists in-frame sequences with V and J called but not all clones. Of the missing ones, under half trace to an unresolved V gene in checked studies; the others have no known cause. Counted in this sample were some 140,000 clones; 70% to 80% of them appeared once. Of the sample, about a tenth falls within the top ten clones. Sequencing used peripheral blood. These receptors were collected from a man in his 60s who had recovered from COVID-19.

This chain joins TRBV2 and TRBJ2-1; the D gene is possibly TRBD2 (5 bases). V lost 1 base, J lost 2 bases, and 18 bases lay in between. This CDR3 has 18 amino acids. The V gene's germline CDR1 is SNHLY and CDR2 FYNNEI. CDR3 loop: CASSEGWETGFPYNEQFF. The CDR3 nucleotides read TGTGCCAGCAGTGAAGGATGGGAGACCGGCTTTCCCTACAATGAGCAGTTCTTC.

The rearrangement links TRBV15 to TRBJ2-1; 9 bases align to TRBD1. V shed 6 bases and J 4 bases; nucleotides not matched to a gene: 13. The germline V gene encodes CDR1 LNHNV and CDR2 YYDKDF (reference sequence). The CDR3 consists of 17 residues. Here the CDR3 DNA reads TGTGCCACCAGACTAAGGTCGGGACAGGGAAGATACAATGAGCAGTTCTTC. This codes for CATRLRSGQGRYNEQFF.

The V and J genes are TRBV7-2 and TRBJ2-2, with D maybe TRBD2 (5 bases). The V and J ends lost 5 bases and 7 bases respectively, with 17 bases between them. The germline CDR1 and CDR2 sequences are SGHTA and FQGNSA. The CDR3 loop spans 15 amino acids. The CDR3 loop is CASSPGYRANGELFF. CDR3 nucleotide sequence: TGTGCCAGCAGCCCGGGGTATAGGGCAAACGGGGAGCTGTTTTTT.

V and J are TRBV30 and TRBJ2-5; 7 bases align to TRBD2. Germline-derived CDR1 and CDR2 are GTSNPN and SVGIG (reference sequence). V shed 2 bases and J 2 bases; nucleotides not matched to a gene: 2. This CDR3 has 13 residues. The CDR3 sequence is CAWSWGGQETQYF. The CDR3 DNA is TGTGCCTGGAGTTGGGGGGGTCAAGAGACCCAGTACTTC.

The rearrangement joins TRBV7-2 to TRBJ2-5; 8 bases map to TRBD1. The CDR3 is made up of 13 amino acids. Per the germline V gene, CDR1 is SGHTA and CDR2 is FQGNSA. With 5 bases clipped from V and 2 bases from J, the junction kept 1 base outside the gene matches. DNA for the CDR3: TGTGCCAGCAGCCGGGACAGGCAAGAGACCCAGTACTTC. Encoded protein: CASSRDRQETQYF.

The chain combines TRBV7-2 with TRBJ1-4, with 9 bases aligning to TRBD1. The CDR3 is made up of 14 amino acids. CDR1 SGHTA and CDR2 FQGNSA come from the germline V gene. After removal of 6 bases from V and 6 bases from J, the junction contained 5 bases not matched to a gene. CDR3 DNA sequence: TGTGCCAGCAGAGCGGGACAGGGCTATGAAAAACTGTTTTTT. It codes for CASRAGQGYEKLFF.

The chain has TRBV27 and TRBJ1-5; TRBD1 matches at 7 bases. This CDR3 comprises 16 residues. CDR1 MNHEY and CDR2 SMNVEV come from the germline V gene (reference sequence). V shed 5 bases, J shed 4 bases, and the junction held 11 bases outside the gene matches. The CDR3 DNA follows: TGTGCCAGCAGTCCCCGGACAGGCTTCCGGAATCAGCCCCAGCATTTT. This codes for CASSPRTGFRNQPQHF.

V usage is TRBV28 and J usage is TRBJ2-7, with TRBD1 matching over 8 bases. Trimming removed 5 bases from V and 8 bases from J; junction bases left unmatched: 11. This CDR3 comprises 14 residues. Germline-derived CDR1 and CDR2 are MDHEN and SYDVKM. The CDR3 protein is CASSLGQDVGKQYF. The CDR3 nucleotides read TGTGCCAGCAGTCTGGGACAGGACGTAGGGAAGCAGTACTTC.

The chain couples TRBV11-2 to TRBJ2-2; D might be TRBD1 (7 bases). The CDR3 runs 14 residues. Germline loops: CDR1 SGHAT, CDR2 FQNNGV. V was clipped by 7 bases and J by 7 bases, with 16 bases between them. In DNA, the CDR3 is TGTGCCAGCACCAATCAGGGGGGTAACGGGGAGCTGTTTTTT. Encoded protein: CASTNQGGNGELFF.

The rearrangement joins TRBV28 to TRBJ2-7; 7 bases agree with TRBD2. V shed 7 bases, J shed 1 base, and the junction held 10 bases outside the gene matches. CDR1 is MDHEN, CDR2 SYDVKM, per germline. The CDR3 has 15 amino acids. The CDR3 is CASNSPAGLSYEQYF. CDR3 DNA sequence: TGTGCCAGCAATTCACCAGCGGGGTTGTCCTACGAGCAGTACTTC.

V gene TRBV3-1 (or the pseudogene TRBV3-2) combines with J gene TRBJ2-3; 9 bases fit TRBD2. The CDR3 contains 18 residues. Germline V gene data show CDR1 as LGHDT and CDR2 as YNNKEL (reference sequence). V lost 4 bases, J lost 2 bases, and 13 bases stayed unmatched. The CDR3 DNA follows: TGTGCCAGCAGCCCTAATTTAGCGGGGGCCTTAAACACAGATACGCAGTATTTT. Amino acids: CASSPNLAGALNTDTQYF.

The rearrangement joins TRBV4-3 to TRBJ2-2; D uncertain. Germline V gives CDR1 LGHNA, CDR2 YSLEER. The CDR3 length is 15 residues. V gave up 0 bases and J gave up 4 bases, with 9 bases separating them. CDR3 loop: CASSQDTPSTGELFF. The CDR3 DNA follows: TGCGCCAGCAGCCAAGATACCCCGAGCACCGGGGAGCTGTTTTTT.

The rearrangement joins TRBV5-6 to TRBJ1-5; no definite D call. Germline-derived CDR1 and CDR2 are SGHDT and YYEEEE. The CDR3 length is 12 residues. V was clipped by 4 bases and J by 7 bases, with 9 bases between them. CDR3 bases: TGTGCCAGCAGCCGGGGAAGCCAGCCCCAGCATTTT. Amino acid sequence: CASSRGSQPQHF.

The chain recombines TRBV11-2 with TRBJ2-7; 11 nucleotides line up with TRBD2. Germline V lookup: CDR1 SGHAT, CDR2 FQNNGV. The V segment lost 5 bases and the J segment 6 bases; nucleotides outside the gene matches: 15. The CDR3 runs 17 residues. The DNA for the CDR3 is TGTGCCAGCAGCCCCATAGCGGGAGGGCCTGTACGTCTCGAGCAGTACTTC. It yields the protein CASSPIAGGPVRLEQYF.

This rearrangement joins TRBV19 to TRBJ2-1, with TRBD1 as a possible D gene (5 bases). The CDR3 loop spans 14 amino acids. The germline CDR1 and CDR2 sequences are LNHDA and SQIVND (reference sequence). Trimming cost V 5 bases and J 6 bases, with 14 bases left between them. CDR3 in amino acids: CASSYWTTGNEQFF. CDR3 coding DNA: TGTGCCAGTAGTTATTGGACAACGGGCAATGAGCAGTTCTTC.

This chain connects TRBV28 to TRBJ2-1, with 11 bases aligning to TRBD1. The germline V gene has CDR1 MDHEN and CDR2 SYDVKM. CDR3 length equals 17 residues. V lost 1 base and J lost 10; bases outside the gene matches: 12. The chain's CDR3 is CASSLSPGTGGTREQFF. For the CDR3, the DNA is TGTGCCAGCAGTTTATCTCCCGGGACAGGGGGAACAAGAGAGCAGTTCTTC.

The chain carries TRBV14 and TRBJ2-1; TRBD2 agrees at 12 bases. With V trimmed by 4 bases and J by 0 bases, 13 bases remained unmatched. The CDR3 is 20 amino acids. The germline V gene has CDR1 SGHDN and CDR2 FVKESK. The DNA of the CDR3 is TGTGCCAGCAGCCTACCCCACAGGGGGACTAGCGGGTCCTCCTACAATGAGCAGTTCTTC. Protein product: CASSLPHRGTSGSSYNEQFF. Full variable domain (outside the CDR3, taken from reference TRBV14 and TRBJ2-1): EAGVTQFPSHSVIEKGQTVTLRCDPISGHDNLYWYRRVMGKEIKFLLHFVKESKQDESGMPNNRFLAERTGGTYSTLKVQPAELEDSGVYFCASSLPHRGTSGSSYNEQFFGPGTRLTVL.

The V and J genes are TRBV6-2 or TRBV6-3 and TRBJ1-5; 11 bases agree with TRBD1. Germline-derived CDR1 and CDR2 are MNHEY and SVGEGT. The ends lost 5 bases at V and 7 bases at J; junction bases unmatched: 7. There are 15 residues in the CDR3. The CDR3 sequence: CASSTTGTGGQPQHF. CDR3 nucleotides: TGTGCCAGCAGTACTACCGGGACAGGGGGGCAGCCCCAGCATTTT.

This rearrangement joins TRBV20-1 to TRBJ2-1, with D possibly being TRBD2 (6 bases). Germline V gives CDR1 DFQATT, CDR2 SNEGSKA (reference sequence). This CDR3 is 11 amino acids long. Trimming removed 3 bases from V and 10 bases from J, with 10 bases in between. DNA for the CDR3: TGCAGTGCTAGGACCGGAGGGGAGCAGTTCTTC. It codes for CSARTGGEQFF.

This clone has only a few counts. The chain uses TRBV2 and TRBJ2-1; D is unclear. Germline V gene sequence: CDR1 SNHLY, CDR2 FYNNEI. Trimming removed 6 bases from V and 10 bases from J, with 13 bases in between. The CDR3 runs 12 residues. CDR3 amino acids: CASRDSSREQFF. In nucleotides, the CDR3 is TGTGCCAGCAGAGATTCCTCGAGGGAGCAGTTCTTC.

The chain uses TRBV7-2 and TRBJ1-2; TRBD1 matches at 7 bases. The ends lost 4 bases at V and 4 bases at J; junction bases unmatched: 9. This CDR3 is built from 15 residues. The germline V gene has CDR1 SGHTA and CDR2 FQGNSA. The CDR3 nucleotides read TGTGCCAGCAGCTCGGGACAGTCTGGGGTCTATGGCTACACCTTC. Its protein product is CASSSGQSGVYGYTF.

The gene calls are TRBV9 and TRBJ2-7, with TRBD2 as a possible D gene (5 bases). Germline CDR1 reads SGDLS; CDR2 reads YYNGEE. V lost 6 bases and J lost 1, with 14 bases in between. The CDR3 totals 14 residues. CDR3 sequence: CASTPGDYSYEQYF. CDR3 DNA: TGTGCCAGCACTCCAGGAGACTATTCCTACGAGCAGTACTTC.

The CDR3 spells CASSQRQGNVNTEAFF. The DNA of the CDR3 is TGTGCCAGCAGTCAGCGACAGGGGAATGTGAACACTGAAGCTTTCTTT. The chain uses TRBV27 and TRBJ1-1, with 8 bases fitting TRBD1. V lost 5 bases to trimming and J lost 0 bases; unmatched junction nucleotides: 8. Germline CDR1 and CDR2: MNHEY and SMNVEV (reference sequence). The CDR3 has 16 amino acids.

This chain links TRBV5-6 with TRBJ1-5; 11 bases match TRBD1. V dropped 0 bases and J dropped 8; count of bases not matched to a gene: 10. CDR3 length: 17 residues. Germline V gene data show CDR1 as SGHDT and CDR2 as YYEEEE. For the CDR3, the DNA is TGTGCCAGCAGCTTGGGGACAGGGGGCGCGGGTTTAAAGCCCCAGCATTTT. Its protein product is CASSLGTGGAGLKPQHF. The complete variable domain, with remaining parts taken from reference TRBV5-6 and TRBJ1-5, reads DAGVTQSPTHLIKTRGQQVTLRCSPKSGHDTVSWYQQALGQGPQFIFQYYEEEERQRGNFPDRFSGHQFPNYSSELNVNALLLGDSALYLCASSLGTGGAGLKPQHFGDGTRLSIL.

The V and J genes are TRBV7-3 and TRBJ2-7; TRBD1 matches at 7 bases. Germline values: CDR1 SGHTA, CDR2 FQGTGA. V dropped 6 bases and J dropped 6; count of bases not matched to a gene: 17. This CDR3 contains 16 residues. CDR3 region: CASRGAATGDYCEQYF. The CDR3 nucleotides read TGTGCCAGCAGGGGTGCGGCAACAGGGGATTACTGCGAGCAGTACTTC.

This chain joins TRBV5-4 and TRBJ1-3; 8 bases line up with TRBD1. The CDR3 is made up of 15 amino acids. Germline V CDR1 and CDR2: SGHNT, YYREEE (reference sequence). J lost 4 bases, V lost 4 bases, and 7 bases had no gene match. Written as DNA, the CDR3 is TGTGCCAGCAGCCCCGGGACAGGAGGAGGAAACACCATATATTTT. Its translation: CASSPGTGGGNTIYF.

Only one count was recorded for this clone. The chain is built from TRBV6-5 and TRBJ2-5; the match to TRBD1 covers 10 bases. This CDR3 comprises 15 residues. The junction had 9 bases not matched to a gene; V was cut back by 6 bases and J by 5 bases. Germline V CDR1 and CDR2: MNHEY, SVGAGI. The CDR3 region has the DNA TGTGCCAGCAGGACCCAGACAGGGGGCAAGGAGACCCAGTACTTC. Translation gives CASRTQTGGKETQYF.

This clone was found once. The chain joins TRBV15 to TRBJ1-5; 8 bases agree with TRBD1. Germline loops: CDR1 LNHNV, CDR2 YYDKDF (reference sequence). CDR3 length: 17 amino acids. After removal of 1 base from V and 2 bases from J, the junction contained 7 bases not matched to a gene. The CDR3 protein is CATSRGETGAGNQPQHF. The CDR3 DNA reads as TGTGCCACCAGCAGAGGGGAGACAGGGGCTGGCAATCAGCCCCAGCATTTT.

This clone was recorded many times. This chain's CDR3 is CAINTGGTGELFF. For the CDR3, the DNA is TGTGCCATCAATACAGGGGGAACCGGGGAGCTGTTTTTT. The chain uses TRBV10-3 and TRBJ2-2; TRBD1 agrees at 8 bases. Germline CDR1 is ENHRY and CDR2 is SYGVKD. The length of the CDR3 is 13 residues. J was trimmed by 5 bases and V by 7 bases; bases with no gene match: 3.

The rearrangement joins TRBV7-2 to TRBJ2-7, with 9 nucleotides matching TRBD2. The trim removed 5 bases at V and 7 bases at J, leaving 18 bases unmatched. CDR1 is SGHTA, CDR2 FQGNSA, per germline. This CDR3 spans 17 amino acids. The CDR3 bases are TGTGCCAGCAGCCCCCCCCAAGGTAGCGGGGGATCGGGGGAGCAGTACTTC. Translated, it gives CASSPPQGSGGSGEQYF.